This T cell receptor (beta chain) was captured by sequencing in a study of blood T cell repertoires in COVID-19. V gave up 6 bases and J gave up 2 bases, with 12 bases separating them. There are 14 residues in the CDR3. Germline CDR1 and CDR2: LNHDA and SQIVND (reference sequence). Clones were read by immunoSEQ multiplex PCR, and TCRdb kept only the in-frame ones, dropping some. The sample comprises around 200,000 clones, 80% to 90% of which are singletons, and approximately 1% rests with the top ten. Sequencing was done on a sample of peripheral blood. The rearrangement links TRBV19 to TRBJ2-3, with D perhaps matching TRBD1 (5 bases). The source of this sequence is a man under 40 with acute or convalescent COVID-19. CDR3 in amino acids: CASSLGDDTDTQYF. CDR3 DNA: TGTGCCAGTAGCCTAGGGGATGACACAGATACGCAGTATTTT.